This TCR beta chain was documented in a study of cytomegalovirus exposure and HLA in healthy donors. Study observations and caveats: A list of 164 TCR beta chains associated with cytomegalovirus was given.

Germline V gene sequence: CDR1 SGHTA, CDR2 FQGNSA. The CDR3 is made up of 14 amino acids. Trimming removed 1 base from V and 0 bases from J, with 5 bases in between. Generated by immunoSEQ multiplex PCR, the TCRdb table keeps only in-frame clones and is missing some. Of around 120,000 clones listed, about nine tenths are singletons. About this clone: The antigen remains unidentified.

The chain carries TRBV7-2 and TRBJ2-3; D not resolved. The receptor comes from a young man in good health and CMV-seropositive. The sample was PBMCs. For the CDR3, the DNA is TGTGCCAGCAGCTTAGTAACTAGCACAGATACGCAGTATTTT. Its translation is CASSLVTSTDTQYF.